The entry below gives a single T cell receptor beta chain sequence along with its context. Between the trimmed V and J ends, which lost 0 bases and 3 bases, there was a span of 9 bases. The germline gives CDR1 SGHKS, CDR2 YYEKEE (reference sequence). The CDR3 sequence is 14 residues long. These data are taken from a study of chemoradiotherapy in HPV16-positive cancers. Profiling relied on immunoSEQ multiplex PCR, and the TCRdb table lists in-frame clones only, not all of them. The sample includes 9,000 to 10,000 clones, about 80% seen only once; the top ten take around 2.8%. The rearrangement links TRBV5-5 to TRBJ1-2; D call uncertain. Source: blood, taken from a patient who underwent chemoradiotherapy. This sequence originates from a human donor with HPV-associated anogenital cancer. CDR3 DNA: TGTGCCAGCAGCTTGGAACGGGTTCACTATGGCTACACCTTC. It translates to CASSLERVHYGYTF.